Sequencing of this T cell receptor beta chain was carried out in a study of CD4 and CD8 cells across lung adenocarcinoma regions. The CDR3 is made up of 14 amino acids. Trimming took off 1 base at V and 10 bases at J, with 14 bases between the two ends. Germline V gene lookup returns CDR1 MNHNS and CDR2 SASEGT. Donors had localized lung adenocarcinoma, a non-small cell lung cancer. TCRdb re-called the PCR reads with MiXCR, one entry per CDR3 protein. This table holds about 8,400 distinct CDR3 sequences, around half found once. This clonotype was observed at least ten times. The origin of this receptor is a female donor with lung adenocarcinoma. The CD4 and CD8 labels of this study may be unreliable. What was sequenced was CD8+ T cells from the center of a lung tumor. The chain links TRBV6-1 to TRBJ2-1; D is possibly TRBD2 (6 bases). CDR3 sequence: CASSEGGVHYEQFF. CDR3 in DNA: TGTGCCAGCAGTGAAGGGGGGGTCCACTACGAGCAGTTCTTC.